This T cell receptor (beta chain) was sequenced for a study of shared clonotypes between healthy human individuals. Original handling: Filtering differed for immunoSEQ, which gave only junction sequences without quality scores. The protocol was immunoSEQ multiplex PCR, while the TCRdb copy is restricted to in-frame clones and leaves out a portion. The V and J calls and clone size are taken from that table; D and trimming were inferred from the DNA. The repertoire holds about 580,000 clones, with 95% to 98% as singletons. The germline CDR1 and CDR2 sequences are SNHLY and FYNNEI. Trimming removed 8 bases from V and 0 bases from J, with 14 bases in between. The CDR3 is made up of 15 amino acids. Findings and caveats of the study: Non-shared clonotypes displayed generation probabilities falling below those of clonotypes present in all four donors. Among the subsets, naive ones generally showed larger estimated richness than memory ones. The low donor count limited represented genetic and exposure-history diversity.

In the case of this clone: Its specificity is not known.

Naive CD8 isolation took CD45RO-negative cells positively selected for CCR7 and excluded terminally differentiated effector memory CD45RA+ cells. The sample comprised naive CD8+ T cells sorted from blood. The rearrangement joins TRBV2 to TRBJ1-5; possible D gene TRBD1, 5 bases. This clonotype was sampled from a man under 40 in good health. The CDR3 nucleotides are TGTGCCAGCTGGACACCGACTAATAGCAATCAGCCCCAGCATTTT. It is translated as CASWTPTNSNQPQHF.